What follows are 13 T cell receptor beta chains derived from one specimen sequenced in a study of blood T cell repertoires in COVID-19. Repertoires were generated with immunoSEQ multiplex PCR, while TCRdb's copy carries only in-frame clones and drops some. The sample has about 270,000 clones; about nine tenths are singletons. The sample was peripheral blood. The receptors stem from a man aged 40-50 years with active or convalescent COVID-19.

This clone appeared a few times. The chain couples TRBV29-1 to TRBJ1-1, with TRBD1 matching over 9 bases. CDR3 length: 12 amino acids. Unmatched junction bases numbered 0, after V lost 4 bases and J lost 3 bases. Germline CDR1 is SQVTM and CDR2 is ANQGSEA. The CDR3 sequence is CSVGTGDTEAFF. For the CDR3, the DNA is TGCAGCGTTGGGACAGGGGACACTGAAGCTTTCTTT.

The chain has TRBV7-9 and TRBJ1-1, with D perhaps TRBD1 (5 bases). Trimming removed 5 bases from V and 5 bases from J, with 27 bases in between. The germline gives CDR1 SEHNR, CDR2 FQNEAQ (reference sequence). This CDR3 spans 18 amino acids. DNA of the CDR3: TGTGCCAGCAGCCCCCGACGTGCGGGGCGTGTGGCCCGGACTGAAGCTTTCTTT. Encoded protein: CASSPRRAGRVARTEAFF.

The rearrangement uses TRBV9 and TRBJ2-3; D is perhaps TRBD2 (7 bases). Per the germline V gene, CDR1 is SGDLS and CDR2 is YYNGEE. The CDR3 runs 16 residues. Trimming shortened V by 2 bases and J by 2 bases, and 15 bases separated the two germline ends. The CDR3 bases are TGTGCCAGCAGCGTCGGGGGGCGTCGTTACACAGATACGCAGTATTTT. Translating it yields CASSVGGRRYTDTQYF.

The rearrangement uses TRBV12-3 or TRBV12-4 and TRBJ2-3; 7 positions match TRBD1. This CDR3 has 13 residues. Trimming at V came to 6 bases and at J to 4 bases, leaving 4 bases not matched to a gene. DNA of the CDR3: TGTGCCAGCAGCCGTACAGGGGCAGATACGCAGTATTTT. Translating it yields CASSRTGADTQYF.

This clone was seen only a few times. The chain carries TRBV4-2 and TRBJ1-1, with D unclear. Per the germline V gene, CDR1 is LGHNA and CDR2 is YNFKEQ. The CDR3 extends over 15 amino acids. The V end lost 0 bases, the J end lost 1 base, and 9 bases lay between the germline ends. The DNA for the CDR3 is TGTGCCAGCAGCCAAGATACGGGAGGGAACACTGAAGCTTTCTTT. Its translation: CASSQDTGGNTEAFF.

This chain joins TRBV5-1 and TRBJ1-2, with D unresolved. The CDR3 is 14 amino acids. The germline V gene has CDR1 SGHRS and CDR2 YFSETQ. The ends were cut back, 5 bases at V and 5 bases at J, with 16 bases in the middle. The CDR3 reads CASSSIGEFYGYTF. CDR3 DNA sequence: TGCGCCAGCAGTTCAATCGGGGAGTTTTATGGCTACACCTTC.

V is TRBV6-5 and J is TRBJ1-2; 8 bases line up with TRBD1. The CDR3 sequence is 14 residues long. V lost 5 bases, J lost 4 bases, and 6 bases stayed unmatched. Germline V gene sequence: CDR1 MNHEY, CDR2 SVGAGI. DNA for the CDR3: TGTGCCAGCAGTCAGGGGGGACAGGCCTATGGCTACACCTTC. Its translation is CASSQGGQAYGYTF.

The rearrangement links TRBV2 to TRBJ2-2; D possibly corresponds to TRBD1 (5 bases). Germline CDR1 reads SNHLY; CDR2 reads FYNNEI. The V and J ends lost 8 bases and 0 bases respectively, with 16 bases between them. This CDR3 has 16 residues. For the CDR3, the DNA is TGTGCCAGCCGATCTCGGCGGACATCGAACACCGGGGAGCTGTTTTTT. Its protein is CASRSRRTSNTGELFF.

This chain joins TRBV27 and TRBJ1-5; D is unclear. The CDR3 runs to 14 residues. V was pared by 3 bases and J by 2 bases, with 8 bases between. The germline gives CDR1 MNHEY, CDR2 SMNVEV (reference sequence). CDR3 amino acids: CASSFAGGNQPQHF. The CDR3 DNA reads as TGTGCCAGCAGTTTCGCCGGGGGCAATCAGCCCCAGCATTTT.

The chain combines TRBV6-4 with TRBJ2-2, with 11 bases lining up with TRBD2. This CDR3 is 15 amino acids long. Germline V gene sequence: CDR1 MRHNA, CDR2 SNTAGT. V dropped 5 bases and J dropped 4; count of bases not matched to a gene: 3. The CDR3 protein is CASSPTSGTTGELFF. The DNA of the CDR3 is TGTGCCAGCAGTCCGACTAGCGGGACCACCGGGGAGCTGTTTTTT.

The CDR3 spells CASSIRETTIYF. The DNA for the CDR3 is TGTGCCAGCAGTATCCGGGAGACCACCATATATTTT. The chain links TRBV14 to TRBJ1-3; no definite D call. Per the germline V gene, CDR1 is SGHDN and CDR2 is FVKESK. With 6 bases removed from V and 9 bases from J, the gap between germline ends came to 12 bases. CDR3 length: 12 amino acids.

V gene TRBV5-8 combines with J gene TRBJ2-3; TRBD1 might be the D (6 bases). V shed 1 base and J shed 2 bases, with 8 bases lying between them. Germline loops: CDR1 SGHTS, CDR2 YDEGEE. CDR3 length: 14 residues. This CDR3 is CASSLQGSTDTQYF. In DNA, the CDR3 is TGTGCCAGCAGCTTGCAGGGGTCCACAGATACGCAGTATTTT. The whole variable domain, remainder taken from reference TRBV5-8 and TRBJ2-3, is EAGVTQSPTHLIKTRGQQATLRCSPISGHTSVYWYQQALGLGLQFLLWYDEGEERNRGNFPPRFSGRQFPNYSSELNVNALELEDSALYLCASSLQGSTDTQYFGPGTRLTVL.

This chain links TRBV3-1 (or the pseudogene TRBV3-2) with TRBJ1-4; the D gene is possibly TRBD1 (6 bases). The CDR3 is made up of 15 amino acids. The germline gives CDR1 LGHDT, CDR2 YNNKEL (reference sequence). Trimming left V 4 bases short and J 6 bases short, with 15 bases between. DNA of the CDR3: TGTGCCAGCAGCCGGAGGGGGGGCAATGATGAAAAACTGTTTTTT. It is translated as CASSRRGGNDEKLFF.